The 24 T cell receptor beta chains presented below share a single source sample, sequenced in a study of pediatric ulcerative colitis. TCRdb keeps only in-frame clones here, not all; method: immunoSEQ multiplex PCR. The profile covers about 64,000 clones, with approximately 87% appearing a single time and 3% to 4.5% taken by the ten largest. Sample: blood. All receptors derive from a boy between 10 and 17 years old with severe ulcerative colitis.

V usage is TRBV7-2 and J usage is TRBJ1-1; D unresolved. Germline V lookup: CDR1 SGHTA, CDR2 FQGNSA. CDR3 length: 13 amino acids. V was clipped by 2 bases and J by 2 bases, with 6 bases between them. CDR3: CASSLIRNTEAFF. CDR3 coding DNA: TGTGCCAGCAGCTTAATCAGAAACACTGAAGCTTTCTTT.

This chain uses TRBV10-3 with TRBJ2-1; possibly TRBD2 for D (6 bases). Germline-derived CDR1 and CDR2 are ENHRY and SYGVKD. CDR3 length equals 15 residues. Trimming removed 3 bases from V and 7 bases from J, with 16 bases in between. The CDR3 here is CAISDGGIGGNEQFF. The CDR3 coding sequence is TGTGCCATCAGTGATGGGGGGATCGGCGGGAATGAGCAGTTCTTC.

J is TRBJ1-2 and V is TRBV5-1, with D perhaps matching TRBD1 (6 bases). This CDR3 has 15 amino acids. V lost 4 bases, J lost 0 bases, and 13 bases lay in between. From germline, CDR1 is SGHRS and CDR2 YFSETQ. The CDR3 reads CASSMGQKTNYGYTF. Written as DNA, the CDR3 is TGCGCCAGCAGCATGGGACAAAAAACTAACTATGGCTACACCTTC.

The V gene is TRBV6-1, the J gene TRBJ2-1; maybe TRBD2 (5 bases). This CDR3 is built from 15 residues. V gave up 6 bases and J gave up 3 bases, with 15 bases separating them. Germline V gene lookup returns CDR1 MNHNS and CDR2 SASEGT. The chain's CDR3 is CASREEAALYNEQFF. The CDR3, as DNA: TGTGCCAGCAGGGAGGAGGCCGCCCTCTACAATGAGCAGTTCTTC.

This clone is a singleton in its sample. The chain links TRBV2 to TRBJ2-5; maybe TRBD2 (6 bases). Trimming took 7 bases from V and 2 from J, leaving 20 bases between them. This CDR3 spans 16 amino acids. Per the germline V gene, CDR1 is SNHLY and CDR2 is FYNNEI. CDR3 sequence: CASIPLRASAQETQYF. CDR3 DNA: TGTGCCAGCATTCCCCTCAGGGCTAGCGCACAAGAGACCCAGTACTTC. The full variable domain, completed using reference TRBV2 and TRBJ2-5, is EPEVTQTPSHQVTQMGQEVILRCVPISNHLYFYWYRQILGQKVEFLVSFYNNEISEKSEIFDDQFSVERPDGSNFTLKIRSTKLEDSAMYFCASIPLRASAQETQYFGPGTRLLVL.

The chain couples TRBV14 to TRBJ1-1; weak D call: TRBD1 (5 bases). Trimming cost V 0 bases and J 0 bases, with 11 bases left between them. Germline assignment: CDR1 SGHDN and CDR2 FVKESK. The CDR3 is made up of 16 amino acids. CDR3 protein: CASSQDQGTMNTEAFF. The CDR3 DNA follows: TGTGCCAGCAGCCAAGACCAGGGTACCATGAACACTGAAGCTTTCTTT.

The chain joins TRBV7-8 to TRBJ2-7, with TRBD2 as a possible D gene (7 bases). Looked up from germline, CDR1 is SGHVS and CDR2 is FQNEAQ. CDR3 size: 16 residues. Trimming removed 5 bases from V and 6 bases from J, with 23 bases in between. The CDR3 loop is CASSRIRGSGGTEQYF. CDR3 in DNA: TGTGCCAGCAGCAGGATTAGGGGGTCGGGAGGAACCGAGCAGTACTTC.

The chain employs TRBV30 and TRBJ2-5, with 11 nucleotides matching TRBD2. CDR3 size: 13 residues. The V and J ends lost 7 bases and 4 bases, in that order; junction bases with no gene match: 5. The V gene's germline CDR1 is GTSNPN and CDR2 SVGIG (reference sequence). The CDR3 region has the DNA TGTGCCTTAGCGGGAGGGCCCCGAGAGACCCAGTACTTC. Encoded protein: CALAGGPRETQYF. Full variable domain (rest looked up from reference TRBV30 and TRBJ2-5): SQTIHQWPATLVQPVGSPLSLECTVEGTSNPNLYWYRQAAGRGLQLLFYSVGIGQISSEVPQNLSASRPQDRQFILSSKKLLLSDSGFYLCALAGGPRETQYFGPGTRLLVL.

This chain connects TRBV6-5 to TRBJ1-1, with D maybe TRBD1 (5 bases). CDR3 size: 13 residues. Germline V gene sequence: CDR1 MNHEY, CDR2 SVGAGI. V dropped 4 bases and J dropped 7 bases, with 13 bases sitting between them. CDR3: CASSSSFRVEAFF. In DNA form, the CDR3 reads TGTGCCAGCAGTTCCAGCTTCAGGGTTGAAGCTTTCTTT.

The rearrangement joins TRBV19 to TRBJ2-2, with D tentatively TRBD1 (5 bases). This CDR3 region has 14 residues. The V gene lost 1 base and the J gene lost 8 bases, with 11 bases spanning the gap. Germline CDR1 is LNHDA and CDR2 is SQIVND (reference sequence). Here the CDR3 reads CASSIAGNVGELFF. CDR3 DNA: TGTGCCAGTAGTATAGCAGGGAATGTAGGGGAGCTGTTTTTT.

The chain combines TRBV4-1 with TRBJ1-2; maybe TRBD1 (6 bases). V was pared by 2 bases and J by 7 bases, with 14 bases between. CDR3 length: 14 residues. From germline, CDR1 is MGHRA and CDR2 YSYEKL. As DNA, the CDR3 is TGCGCCAGCAGCCAACCAACAGGGTCTTCTGGCTACACCTTC. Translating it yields CASSQPTGSSGYTF.

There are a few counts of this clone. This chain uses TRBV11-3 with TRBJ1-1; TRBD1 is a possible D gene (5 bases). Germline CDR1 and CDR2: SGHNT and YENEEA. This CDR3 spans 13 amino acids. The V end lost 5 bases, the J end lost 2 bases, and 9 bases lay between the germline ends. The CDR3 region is CASSRGSNTEAFF. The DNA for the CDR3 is TGTGCCAGCAGCCGGGGGTCCAACACTGAAGCTTTCTTT. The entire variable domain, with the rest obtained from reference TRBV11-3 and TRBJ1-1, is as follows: EAGVVQSPRYKIIEKKQPVAFWCNPISGHNTLYWYLQNLGQGPELLIRYENEEAVDDSQLPKDRFSAERLKGVDSTLKIQPAELGDSAVYLCASSRGSNTEAFFGQGTRLTVV.

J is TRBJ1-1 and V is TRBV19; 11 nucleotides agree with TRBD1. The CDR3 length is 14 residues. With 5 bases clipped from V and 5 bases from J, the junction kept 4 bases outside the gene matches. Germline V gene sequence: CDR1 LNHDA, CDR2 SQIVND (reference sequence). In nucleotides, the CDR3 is TGTGCCAGTAGTGGACAGGGGGCGCGGACTGAAGCTTTCTTT. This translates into CASSGQGARTEAFF.

The CDR3 is CASSLVAGASSYNEQFF. The CDR3 nucleotides read TGTGCCAGCAGCTTAGTAGCCGGGGCTAGCTCGTACAATGAGCAGTTCTTC. V usage is TRBV7-2 and J usage is TRBJ2-1; D might be TRBD1 or TRBD2, each matching 5 bases. The germline V gene has CDR1 SGHTA and CDR2 FQGNSA. This CDR3 is built from 17 residues. The ends were cut back, 1 base at V and 4 bases at J, with 17 bases in the middle. The whole variable domain, filled in from reference TRBV7-2 and TRBJ2-1, reads GAGVSQSPSNKVTEKGKDVELRCDPISGHTALYWYRQSLGQGLEFLIYFQGNSAPDKSGLPSDRFSAERTGGSVSTLTIQRTQQEDSAVYLCASSLVAGASSYNEQFFGPGTRLTVL.

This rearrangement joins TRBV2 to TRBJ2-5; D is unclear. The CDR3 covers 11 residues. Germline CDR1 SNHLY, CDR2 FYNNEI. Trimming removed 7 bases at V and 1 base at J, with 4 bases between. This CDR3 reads CASKIQETQYF. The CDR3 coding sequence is TGTGCCAGCAAGATCCAAGAGACCCAGTACTTC.

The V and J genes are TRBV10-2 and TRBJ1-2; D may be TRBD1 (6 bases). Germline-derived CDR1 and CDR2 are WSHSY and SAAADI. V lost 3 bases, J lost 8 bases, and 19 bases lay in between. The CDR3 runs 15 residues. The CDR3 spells CASSESVQGRGGYTF. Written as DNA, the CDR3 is TGCGCCAGCAGTGAATCGGTACAGGGAAGGGGGGGCTACACCTTC.

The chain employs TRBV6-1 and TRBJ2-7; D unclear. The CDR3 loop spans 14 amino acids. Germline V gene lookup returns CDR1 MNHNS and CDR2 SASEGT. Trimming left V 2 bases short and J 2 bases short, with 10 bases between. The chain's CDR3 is CASSERPTTYEQYF. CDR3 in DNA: TGTGCCAGCAGTGAACGACCCACGACCTACGAGCAGTACTTC.

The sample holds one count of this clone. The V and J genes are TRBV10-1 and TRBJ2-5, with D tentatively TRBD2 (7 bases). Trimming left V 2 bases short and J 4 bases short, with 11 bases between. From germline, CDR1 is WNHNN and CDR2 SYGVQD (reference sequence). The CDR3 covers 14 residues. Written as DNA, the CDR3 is TGCGCCAGCAGTGAGGTGGGGGGGGCAGAGACCCAGTACTTC. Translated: CASSEVGGAETQYF.

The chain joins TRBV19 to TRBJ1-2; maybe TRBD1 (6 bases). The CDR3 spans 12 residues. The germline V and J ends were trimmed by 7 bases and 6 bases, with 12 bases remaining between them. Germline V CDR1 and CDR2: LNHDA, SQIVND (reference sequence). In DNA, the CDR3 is TGTGCCAGTACGACAGGTGGTCATGGCTACACCTTC. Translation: CASTTGGHGYTF.

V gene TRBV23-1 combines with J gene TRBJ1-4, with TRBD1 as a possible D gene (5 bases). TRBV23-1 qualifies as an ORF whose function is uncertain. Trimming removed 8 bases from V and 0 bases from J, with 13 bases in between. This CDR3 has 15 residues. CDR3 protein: CASPRVGATNEKLFF. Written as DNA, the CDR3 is TGCGCCAGCCCCCGGGTGGGGGCAACTAATGAAAAACTGTTTTTT.

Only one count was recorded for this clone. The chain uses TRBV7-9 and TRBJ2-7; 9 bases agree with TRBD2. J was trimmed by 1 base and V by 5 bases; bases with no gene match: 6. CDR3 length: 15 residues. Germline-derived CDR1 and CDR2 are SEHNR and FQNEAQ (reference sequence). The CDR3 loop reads CASSQTSGHSYEQYF. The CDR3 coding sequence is TGTGCCAGCAGCCAAACTAGCGGGCATTCCTACGAGCAGTACTTC.

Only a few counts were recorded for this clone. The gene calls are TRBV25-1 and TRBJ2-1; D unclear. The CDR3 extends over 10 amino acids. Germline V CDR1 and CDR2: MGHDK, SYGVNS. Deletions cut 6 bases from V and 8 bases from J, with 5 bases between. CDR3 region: CASSGYEQFF. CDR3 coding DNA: TGTGCCAGCAGCGGGTATGAGCAGTTCTTC.

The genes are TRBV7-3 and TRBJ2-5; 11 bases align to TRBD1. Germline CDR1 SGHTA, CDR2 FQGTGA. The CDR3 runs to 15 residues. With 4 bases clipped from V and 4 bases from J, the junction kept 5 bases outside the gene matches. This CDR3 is CASSYLGTGGETQYF. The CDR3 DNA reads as TGTGCCAGCAGCTACCTCGGGACAGGGGGAGAGACCCAGTACTTC.

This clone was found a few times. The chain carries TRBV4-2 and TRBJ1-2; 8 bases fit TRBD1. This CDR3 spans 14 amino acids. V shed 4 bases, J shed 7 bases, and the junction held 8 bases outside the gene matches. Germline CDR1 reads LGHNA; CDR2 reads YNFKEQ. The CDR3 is CASSRLGDRSGYTF. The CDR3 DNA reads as TGTGCCAGCAGCCGACTGGGGGACAGGTCTGGCTACACCTTC.